A selection of T cell receptor beta chains follows, all from one sample in a study of regulatory T cells in long-lasting Graves disease. TCRdb itself ran the multiplex PCR reads through MiXCR, one entry per CDR3 protein. The data hold 360,000 or so distinct CDR3 sequences, with 10% to 15% observed a single time. The data were also submitted as part of a second study, on T cells in Graves' hyperthyroidism and ophthalmopathy.

Sequenced here: peripheral blood mononuclear cells (PBMCs), sampled at new diagnosis, from a patient treated with antithyroid drugs. These receptors were collected from a woman aged 18-29 years with Graves disease. Each CDR3 is given with its conserved first and last residue. Each record gives: J gene, V gene, clone size, D gene, CDR3 DNA, CDR3 protein. The D gene is left open where the match is weak. Expanded clones get a size class; other rows say once, few or many, or leave the size out.

J: TRBJ1-1; V: TRBV6-2/TRBV6-3; size: many; D: .; DNA: TGTGCCAGCAGAAGAATGAACACTGAAGCTTTCTTT; CDR3: CASRRMNTEAFF
J: TRBJ2-5; V: TRBV5-1; size: many; D: .; DNA: TGCGCCAGCAGCTTGGCCTTCAGGGAGACCCAGTACTTC; CDR3: CASSLAFRETQYF
J: TRBJ2-3; V: TRBV6-1; size: many; D: .; DNA: TGTGCCAGCAGTGCCGCCGGGACGGTGAGCACAGATACGCAGTATTTT; CDR3: CASSAAGTVSTDTQYF
J: TRBJ2-1; V: TRBV4-1; size: .; D: .; DNA: TGCGCCAGCAGCCTGTGGGGCCCCGGGCAATACAATGAGCAGTTCTTC; CDR3: CASSLWGPGQYNEQFF
J: TRBJ2-5; V: TRBV5-5; size: few; D: TRBD2; DNA: TGTGCCAGCAGCTTGGGGCATCCCCGGGGGGACCAAGAGACCCAGTACTTC; CDR3: CASSLGHPRGDQETQYF
J: TRBJ2-7; V: TRBV18; size: many; D: TRBD1; DNA: TGTGCCAGCTCACAATGGGACAGTCAAGAGCAGTACTTC; CDR3: CASSQWDSQEQYF
J: TRBJ1-5; V: TRBV7-2; size: .; D: .; DNA: TGTGCCAGCAGCTTAAATTATAAGTTGACTCCCCGGCATTTT; CDR3: CASSLNYKLTPRHF
J: TRBJ2-2; V: TRBV4-2; size: few; D: TRBD2; DNA: TGTGCCAGCAGCCAAGCAGCCGGGACTAGCCATACCGGGGAGCTGTTTTTT; CDR3: CASSQAAGTSHTGELFF
J: TRBJ1-1; V: TRBV19; size: few; D: .; DNA: TGTGCCAGTAGTATAGTCTACAGGAGCCCCGCGGAAGCTTTCTTT; CDR3: CASSIVYRSPAEAFF
J: TRBJ2-3; V: TRBV7-8; size: many; D: .; DNA: TGTGCCAGCAGCTTCGGGGGGCACACAGATACGCAGTATTTT; CDR3: CASSFGGHTDTQYF
J: TRBJ1-1; V: TRBV29-1; size: many; D: .; DNA: TGCAGCGTTGGGGCAGGGTGGGGCACTGAAGCTTTCTTT; CDR3: CSVGAGWGTEAFF
J: TRBJ2-7; V: TRBV20-1; size: many; D: TRBD2; DNA: TGCAGTGCTAGAGATGTAGCGGGAGCCCTGAGGGAGCAGTACTTC; CDR3: CSARDVAGALREQYF
J: TRBJ2-1; V: TRBV6-1; size: many; D: .; DNA: TGTGCCAGCGGGCGCATGGGGCCGCTGTTCTTC; CDR3: CASGRMGPLFF
J: TRBJ2-3; V: TRBV27; size: many; D: TRBD2; DNA: TGTGCCAGCAGTTCCACCACTACCCCGGGACTAGGCCTAGCGGATACGCAGTATTTT; CDR3: CASSSTTTPGLGLADTQYF
J: TRBJ1-1; V: TRBV4-2; size: few; D: TRBD1; DNA: TGTGCCAGCAGCCAAGATGAGCAGGGGGGCACTGAAGCTTTCTTT; CDR3: CASSQDEQGGTEAFF
J: TRBJ2-7; V: TRBV11-2; size: few; D: .; DNA: TGTGCCAGCAGCTTACGTAGCCTAACCCCTTGGGAGCAGTACTTC; CDR3: CASSLRSLTPWEQYF
J: TRBJ2-7; V: TRBV6-2/TRBV6-3; size: .; D: .; DNA: TGTGTCAGCGGGCAGAACGCCTACGAGCAGTACTTC; CDR3: CVSGQNAYEQYF
J: TRBJ1-1; V: TRBV24-1; size: many; D: .; DNA: TGTGCCACCCGGACAGCGGAAAACACTGAAGCTTTCTTT; CDR3: CATRTAENTEAFF
J: TRBJ2-7; V: TRBV2; size: many; D: .; DNA: TGTGCCAGCATCGCGGGCACCTACGAGCAGTACTTC; CDR3: CASIAGTYEQYF
J: TRBJ2-2; V: TRBV7-2; size: many; D: .; DNA: TGTGCCAGCAGCTCCCTCGGGACCGGGGAGCTGTTTTTT; CDR3: CASSSLGTGELFF
J: TRBJ1-1; V: TRBV7-8; size: many; D: .; DNA: TGTGCCAGCTCACTGGGCCTTTTAAAGAACACTGAAGCTTTCTTT; CDR3: CASSLGLLKNTEAFF
J: TRBJ2-1; V: TRBV9; size: few; D: TRBD1; DNA: TGTGCCAGCAGCGTAGCTAGGGAACAGGGGTTTACCTACAATGAGCAGTTCTTC; CDR3: CASSVAREQGFTYNEQFF
J: TRBJ2-7; V: TRBV6-5; size: .; D: TRBD1; DNA: TGTGCCAGCAGTTACACAGGGGCTTATCACTACGAGCAGTACTTC; CDR3: CASSYTGAYHYEQYF
J: TRBJ2-3; V: TRBV7-8; size: many; D: TRBD2; DNA: TGTGCCAGCAGCTTAGTGGCGGGGGGCACAGATACGCAGTATTTT; CDR3: CASSLVAGGTDTQYF
J: TRBJ1-1; V: TRBV19; size: many; D: .; DNA: TGTGCCACCCGACAGGAAACTCATGTCACTGAAGCTTTCTTT; CDR3: CATRQETHVTEAFF
J: TRBJ2-1; V: TRBV18; size: many; D: .; DNA: TGTGCCAGCTCACCCGGGACCCTCAATGAGCAGTTCTTC; CDR3: CASSPGTLNEQFF
J: TRBJ1-6; V: TRBV2; size: few; D: TRBD1; DNA: TGTGCCAGCGAGGGACAGACCAATTCACCCCTCCACTTT; CDR3: CASEGQTNSPLHF
J: TRBJ1-2; V: TRBV12-3/TRBV12-4; size: many; D: .; DNA: TGTGCCAGCACCCTGGTAGGCCTGGACGGCTACACCTTC; CDR3: CASTLVGLDGYTF
J: TRBJ1-3; V: TRBV6-5; size: .; D: TRBD1; DNA: TGTGCCAGCAGTTGGGGACAGGCCCTTAGCTCTGGAAACACCATATATTTT; CDR3: CASSWGQALSSGNTIYF
J: TRBJ2-7; V: TRBV20-1; size: many; D: TRBD2; DNA: TGCAGTGCTAGAGTTCCTAAAGCGGGATTGATCTACGAGCAGTACTTC; CDR3: CSARVPKAGLIYEQYF
J: TRBJ1-2; V: TRBV28; size: few; D: .; DNA: TGTGCCAGCAGTCAACAAGACAGGTTAGACTATGGCTACACCTTC; CDR3: CASSQQDRLDYGYTF
J: TRBJ1-1; V: TRBV20-1; size: many; D: .; DNA: TGCAGTGCCCCCGGGGGGGACCGCACTGAAGCTTTCTTT; CDR3: CSAPGGDRTEAFF
J: TRBJ2-1; V: TRBV9; size: few; D: .; DNA: TGTGCCAGCAGCGTAGGTCGGATGGGCCCTTCCTACAATGAGCAGTTCTTC; CDR3: CASSVGRMGPSYNEQFF
J: TRBJ1-1; V: TRBV10-3; size: many; D: TRBD1; DNA: TGTGCCACCTCAGGGGGGAAAGCTTTCTTT; CDR3: CATSGGKAFF
J: TRBJ2-4; V: TRBV27; size: many; D: TRBD1; DNA: TGTGCCAGCAGGAGACCAACCAGGGGGTACAGCAAAAACATTCAGTACTTC; CDR3: CASRRPTRGYSKNIQYF
J: TRBJ2-1; V: TRBV20-1; size: many; D: .; DNA: TGCAGTGCTAGTCACAGGATGAATGAGCAGTTCTTC; CDR3: CSASHRMNEQFF
J: TRBJ1-1; V: TRBV28; size: many; D: .; DNA: TGTGCCAGCAGTTTATCTCTACAGGATTTATCGCACACTGAAGCTTTCTTT; CDR3: CASSLSLQDLSHTEAFF
J: TRBJ1-1; V: TRBV28; size: many; D: TRBD1; DNA: TGTGCCAGCAGTCTGGGACAGGGGGAGACTGAAGCTTTCTTT; CDR3: CASSLGQGETEAFF
J: TRBJ2-2; V: TRBV14; size: few; D: .; DNA: TGTGCCAGCAGCCGTGCACGATTGAACACCGGGGAGCTGTTTTTT; CDR3: CASSRARLNTGELFF
J: TRBJ1-2; V: TRBV29-1; size: many; D: TRBD1; DNA: TGCAGCGTAGAACAGGGGGCTACCTATGGCTACACCTTC; CDR3: CSVEQGATYGYTF
J: TRBJ1-1; V: TRBV6-5; size: many; D: .; DNA: TGTGCCAGCAGTTACCCGTGGGGTCTACGGACTGAAGCTTTCTTT; CDR3: CASSYPWGLRTEAFF
J: TRBJ1-5; V: TRBV9; size: .; D: TRBD1; DNA: TGTGCCAGCAGCCCAGGACAGGGCCACGAACAGCCCCAGCATTTT; CDR3: CASSPGQGHEQPQHF
J: TRBJ1-1; V: TRBV19; size: .; D: .; DNA: TGTGCCAGTAGTATAATGGGGTCGCCGAGTACTGAAGCTTTCTTT; CDR3: CASSIMGSPSTEAFF
J: TRBJ1-2; V: TRBV3-1; size: many; D: .; DNA: TGTGCCAGCAGCCTCTTAGGAGGTGGCTACACCTTC; CDR3: CASSLLGGGYTF
J: TRBJ1-1; V: TRBV2; size: many; D: .; DNA: TGTGCCAGCAGTGATGCTGACTTGATGAACACTGAAGCTTTCTTT; CDR3: CASSDADLMNTEAFF
J: TRBJ1-2; V: TRBV12-3/TRBV12-4; size: many; D: .; DNA: TGTGCCAGCAGGCGCGGGAATCATGACTATGGCTACACCTTC; CDR3: CASRRGNHDYGYTF
J: TRBJ1-4; V: TRBV7-2; size: many; D: TRBD1; DNA: TGTGCCAGCAGCACCGACAGGGGGCGGGAAAAACTGTTTTTT; CDR3: CASSTDRGREKLFF
J: TRBJ2-7; V: TRBV4-3; size: few; D: TRBD2; DNA: TGCGCCAGCAGCCGAGACATCGGGACTAGCGCCTCCTACGAGCAGTACTTC; CDR3: CASSRDIGTSASYEQYF
J: TRBJ2-5; V: TRBV4-2; size: .; D: TRBD2; DNA: TGTGCCAGCAGCCAATTAACTAGCGGGACGACACAAGAGACCCAGTACTTC; CDR3: CASSQLTSGTTQETQYF
J: TRBJ2-4; V: TRBV5-1; size: few; D: .; DNA: TGCGCCAGCAGCTTAGGTGGGGCCAAAAACATTCAGTACTTC; CDR3: CASSLGGAKNIQYF
J: TRBJ1-1; V: TRBV28; size: many; D: .; DNA: TGTGCCAGCAGTCCTTCAGGGTGGACTGAAGCTTTCTTT; CDR3: CASSPSGWTEAFF
J: TRBJ1-6; V: TRBV6-2/TRBV6-3; size: .; D: .; DNA: TGTGCCAGCAGTTCCACAGGGAGGGACTATTCACCCCTCCACTTT; CDR3: CASSSTGRDYSPLHF
J: TRBJ2-1; V: TRBV6-1; size: few; D: TRBD2; DNA: TGTGCCAGCAGACCAGCTAGCGGGAGTCGGAATGAGCAGTTCTTC; CDR3: CASRPASGSRNEQFF
J: TRBJ2-2; V: TRBV19; size: .; D: TRBD2; DNA: TGTGCCAGTAGTATAATTGGACTAGCGGGGGGGCCCATGAACACCGGGGAGCTGTTTTTT; CDR3: CASSIIGLAGGPMNTGELFF